This TCR beta chain was documented in a study of metastatic and nonmetastatic thyroid tumors. Overall study: Samples came from malignant and benign thyroid patients, and repertoires were compared across blood and tumor or nodule tissue.

V was pared by 4 bases and J by 5 bases, with 5 bases between. CDR1 SGHAT and CDR2 FQNNGV come from the germline V gene. CDR3 length equals 12 residues. This clone showed up just once. Its antigen is not identified. Original processing notes: A classifier for distant metastasis in papillary thyroid cancer was constructed using CDR3 differences observed across clinicopathological groups. Through MiXCR, TCRdb re-clonotyped the PCR reads. What appears here as the V and J calls and clone size reflects TCRdb's work, not the paper's. The repertoire holds approximately 23,000 clones, with 35% to 45% as singletons. Study-wide results and caveats: For both blood and tumor, malignant thyroid tumors reportedly showed significantly higher TCR beta diversity than benign nodules did.

Thyroid surgery had not been preceded by any treatment in any patient. The J gene is TRBJ1-4, the V gene TRBV11-2, with unresolved D. The sequencing sample was made of blood. This receptor was obtained from a male donor with papillary thyroid cancer or a benign thyroid nodule (not recorded which). Some clones in this sample may be carry-over from other donors' samples. The CDR3: CASSSENEKLFF. The CDR3 coding sequence is TGTGCCAGCAGCTCCGAGAATGAAAAACTGTTTTTT.